This T cell receptor (beta chain) appears in the sequencing data of a study of T cells after yellow fever vaccination. TCRdb fed the 5' RACE reads into MiXCR, producing one record per CDR3 protein. Found here are 200,000 to 250,000 distinct CDR3 sequences, roughly 3% of them singletons; the top ten hold under 3.5%. This clonotype turned up a few times. The CDR3 is 16 amino acids. The germline gives CDR1 SEHNR, CDR2 FQNEAQ (reference sequence). Between the trimmed V and J ends, which lost 5 bases and 0 bases, there was a span of 16 bases. The specimen was CD4+ T cells sorted from PBMCs, collected 10 days after the yellow fever booster vaccination. The chain links TRBV7-9 to TRBJ1-1; D perhaps matches TRBD1 (5 bases). This clonotype was sampled from a man between 18 and 29 years old who received the YFV17D yellow fever vaccine. The CDR3 coding sequence is TGTGCCAGCAGCCACCCCCGGCCAGGGCTGAACACTGAAGCTTTCTTT. Amino acids: CASSHPRPGLNTEAFF.